Listed here is a single T cell receptor (beta chain). The antigen is not known. Each single cDNA molecule received a unique molecular identifier. TCRdb re-called the 5' RACE reads with MiXCR, one entry per CDR3 protein. Of roughly 51,000 distinct CDR3 sequences in the sample, about 8% were seen once. The data derive from a study of early T cells in non-severe SARS-CoV-2 infection. Study details: Sequencing of unsorted whole blood was done on bulk RNA, leaving chains unpaired.

The CDR3 has 13 residues. V was shortened by 5 bases and J by 1 base, with 7 bases between the two germline ends. Germline CDR1 is MNHEY and CDR2 is SVGAGI. The study, taken as a whole, reports: The study's VDJdb matching favored anti-spike CD8 responses and missed private and CD4 specificities.

Sequencing was performed on whole blood, taken at baseline. The genes are TRBV6-5 and TRBJ2-3; TRBD2 might be the D (5 bases). This receptor was taken from an adult who was a healthcare worker with PCR-confirmed SARS-CoV-2 infection or an uninfected control (not recorded which). CDR3 in amino acids: CASSAGGTDTQYF. CDR3 in DNA: TGTGCCAGCAGTGCCGGGGGCACAGATACGCAGTATTTT.